The TCR beta chain under discussion was sequenced for a study of blood T cell repertoires in COVID-19 (dated by TCRdb to 2020 to 2021). Regarding the complete study: Collaborator samples came from the United States, Italy and Spain and covered acute and convalescent phases of COVID-19. The samples were drawn from the first 160 participants of the ongoing ImmuneRACE study and from 1,254 subjects provided by 6 global collaborators. Where available, HLA class I and class II types were taken from metadata supplied by the sample provider and were not determined by assay-based typing. Subjects who had been exposed to COVID-19, were actively infected with it, or had recovered from it provided the deeply sampled blood TCRbeta repertoires that made up the dataset. The prospective study material was composed of cDNA or gDNA derived from T cells, B-cell-depleted T cells, or PBMCs. A freely available public database, intended as a resource for researchers studying the immune response to SARS-CoV-2, is where the repertoires were released. A de-identified subject ID, COVID-19 status, age in years and sex were almost always included in the sample metadata.

Broad study findings and their caveats: Clinical and demographic metadata were provided uncurated, with the amount varying by source and participant.

Only a few counts were recorded for this clone. No cognate antigen has been identified for it. No clone much larger than this one lies a single base away; base qualities are absent. CDR1 is given as SGHAT and CDR2 as FQNNGV, both from the germline V gene. Trimming leaves V shorter by 5 bases and J shorter by 3 bases, with the junction holding 6 bases beyond the gene matches. The CDR3 goes from the cysteine to the phenylalanine over 15 residues. Only CDR3 DNA remains: 45 bases, in frame from the first base. Whole blood was collected in K2EDTA tubes by collaborating institutions according to the institutions' own protocols. Collaborator samples were shipped for TCRbeta analysis as frozen whole blood, isolated PBMCs, or DNA extracted from either sample type. TCRbeta CDR3 regions were amplified from genomic DNA by means of the immunoSEQ Assay, a bias-controlled multiplex PCR. The paper's processing steps were these. Nucleated cell counts per sample were estimated from amplification of reference gene primers within the assay. To quantify the absolute abundance of each unique TCRbeta CDR3 rearrangement, sequence reads were collapsed and filtered. For each sample, productive Simpson clonality was calculated by taking the square root of Simpson's diversity index across productive rearrangements. As stored in TCRdb, this immuneACCESS dataset retains in-frame rearrangements with V and J assigned. A fraction of the clones does not appear; measured against another copy, unresolved V genes explain less than half of the discrepancy, and the remainder lacks a known reason. That table gives V, J and clone size, and the DNA gave D and trimming. Here the sample has 84,000 or so clones; around 88% occur a single time. The ten largest make up about 5.3% of the sample.

The chain employs TRBV11-2 and TRBJ2-1, with 8 bases matching TRBD2. This sequence originates from a man between 60 and 70 years old with acute or convalescent COVID-19. Material: peripheral blood. CDR3 loop: CASSPGGGFYNEQFF. The sequence in DNA is TGTGCCAGCAGCCCGGGGGGGGGCTTCTACAATGAGCAGTTCTTC.